Listed below are T cell receptor beta chains from one sample, sequenced in a study of T cells in localized non-small cell lung cancer. Assay used: immunoSEQ multiplex PCR; TCRdb lists only in-frame clones, some missing. This sample yields about 21,000 clones, of which roughly 84% are seen a single time; about 4.7% belongs to the top ten. Sequencing was performed on peripheral blood, taken before any cancer treatment. All receptors derive from a man aged 35 to 69 with stage I lung adenocarcinoma. Each CDR3 is given with its conserved first and last residue. The order of the fields is D gene, clone size, J gene, V gene, CDR3 DNA, CDR3 protein. A D gene is named only where the DNA matches it firmly. Only some rows state a clone size, as once, few, many or a class for expanded clones.

TRBD1 . TRBJ1-4 TRBV4-2 TGTGCCAGCAGCCAAGCTCACGGACAGGCTAATGAAAAACTGTTTTTT CASSQAHGQANEKLFF
. . TRBJ1-5 TRBV2 TGTGCCAGCAGGGCCTTTCCGGCGGGCAATCAGCCCCAGCATTTT CASRAFPAGNQPQHF
TRBD1 . TRBJ1-1 TRBV4-3 TGCGCCAGCAGCCCGGGACAGGGAAACATGAACACTGAAGCTTTCTTT CASSPGQGNMNTEAFF
. few TRBJ2-7 TRBV5-1 TGCGCCAGCAGAACCGGGCCCGGGCCCTACGAGCAGTACTTC CASRTGPGPYEQYF
. once TRBJ2-5 TRBV25-1 TGTGCCAGTTTAGAAGAGACCCAGTACTTC CASLEETQYF
. . TRBJ2-2 TRBV13 TGTGCCAGCAGCTTGTTTACAGAGAACACCGGGGAGCTGTTTTTT CASSLFTENTGELFF
. . TRBJ2-1 TRBV4-1 TGCGCCAGCAGCCAAGATAGGAGCCCTGGGGACAATGAGCAGTTCTTC CASSQDRSPGDNEQFF
TRBD1 . TRBJ2-7 TRBV5-1 TGCGCCAGCAGCCGGACAGGGGACTGGGGTGAGCAGTACTTC CASSRTGDWGEQYF
. . TRBJ2-2 TRBV6-5 TGTGCCAGCAGTTACTGGGCAGGGGACGGCACCGGGGAGCTGTTTTTT CASSYWAGDGTGELFF
TRBD1 . TRBJ2-5 TRBV27 TGTGCCAGCAGTTCGACAGGGGTCGGGAGGACCCAGTACTTC CASSSTGVGRTQYF
. . TRBJ2-3 TRBV6-1 TGTGCCAGCAGTGAACCACCTGTTTGGCCAGATACGCAGTATTTT CASSEPPVWPDTQYF
. . TRBJ1-4 TRBV15 TGTGCCACCAGCAGCACCCGGGCCAAGCGTGAAAAACTGTTTTTT CATSSTRAKREKLFF
. few TRBJ1-6 TRBV27 TGTGCCAGCAGTTTGGTGACAGGAGGTATATCTAATTCACCCCTCCACTTT CASSLVTGGISNSPLHF
TRBD2 . TRBJ2-2 TRBV7-2 TGTGCCAGCAGCACACGGACTAGCGGGGACGGGGAGCTGTTTTTT CASSTRTSGDGELFF
TRBD2 few TRBJ2-1 TRBV5-1 TGCGCCAGCAGCTTTATAGCGGGATCGGACAATGAGCAGTTCTTC CASSFIAGSDNEQFF
. . TRBJ2-3 TRBV28 TGTGCCAGCAGTTTTGGTGGTACATATAGAGATACGCAGTATTTT CASSFGGTYRDTQYF
. . TRBJ2-1 TRBV6-5 TGTGCCAGCAGTTACTCGACGGGGGCAGAACAGTTCTTC CASSYSTGAEQFF
TRBD1 . TRBJ2-7 TRBV27 TGTGCCAGCAGTTTTCGAGGGGGCAACGAGCAGTACTTC CASSFRGGNEQYF
. . TRBJ2-1 TRBV27 TGTGCCAGCAGTTTAGCCGAGGGGGAGCTCCCCAATGAGCAGTTCTTC CASSLAEGELPNEQFF
. . TRBJ2-1 TRBV7-9 TGTGCCAGCAGCTTTTTGAGCTCCTACAATGAGCAGTTCTTC CASSFLSSYNEQFF
TRBD2 few TRBJ2-3 TRBV10-3 TGTGCCATCAGTGAATCCAGCGGGGGGACCACAGATACGCAGTATTTT CAISESSGGTTDTQYF
TRBD1 . TRBJ2-7 TRBV4-1 TGCGCCAGCAGCCTCGGGACAGCGAGCTCCTACGAGCAGTACTTC CASSLGTASSYEQYF
TRBD1 . TRBJ2-5 TRBV25-1 TGTGCCAGAGGGGACAGGGTTGTGGAGACCCAGTACTTC CARGDRVVETQYF
. . TRBJ1-1 TRBV4-2 TGTGCCAGCAGCCAAGTGAGTTCGAGGAACACTGAAGCTTTCTTT CASSQVSSRNTEAFF
. . TRBJ2-3 TRBV15 TGTGCCACCAGCAGAGCTAGCACAGATACGCAGTATTTT CATSRASTDTQYF
. few TRBJ2-2 TRBV27 TGTGCCAGCAGTTTCCCGACCGGGGAGCTGTTTTTT CASSFPTGELFF
. . TRBJ1-6 TRBV15 TGTGCCACCAGCAGCACCTCGGGGGCCCTCCACTTT CATSSTSGALHF
. . TRBJ1-6 TRBV28 TGTGCCAGCAGTAGACAGCGGAGCTCCTATAATTCACCCCTCCACTTT CASSRQRSSYNSPLHF
TRBD1 . TRBJ1-1 TRBV11-1 TGTGCCAGCAGCTTACAGGGGGGAAACACTGAAGCTTTCTTT CASSLQGGNTEAFF
. . TRBJ2-7 TRBV2 TGTGCCAGCACTGCGGGGAGCTACGAGCAGTACTTC CASTAGSYEQYF
. . TRBJ1-3 TRBV11-2 TGTGCCAGCTTGGGCGAGGGTAGTGGAAACACCATATATTTT CASLGEGSGNTIYF
. . TRBJ1-1 TRBV5-6 TGTGCCAGCAGCCCTGGACACCTCGAAGCTTTCTTT CASSPGHLEAFF
TRBD2 . TRBJ2-7 TRBV7-6 TGTGCCAGCAGCTTAGCGGCTAGCGGGAGCTCCTACGAGCAGTACTTC CASSLAASGSSYEQYF
TRBD2 . TRBJ2-7 TRBV6-5 TGTGCCAGCAGTTACTCGGGGCTAGCGGGCTACGAGCAGTACTTC CASSYSGLAGYEQYF
. once TRBJ2-1 TRBV19 TGTGCCAGTAGTATAGTGGAGCCAGGGTTGTTTTACAATGAGCAGTTCTTC CASSIVEPGLFYNEQFF
. few TRBJ1-2 TRBV7-9 TGTGCCAGCAGCCTAGAGGGCCTCTATGGCTACACCTTC CASSLEGLYGYTF
TRBD2 . TRBJ2-1 TRBV5-1 TGCGCCAGCAGCCGAGTAGGACTAGCGGGGGGAACCTACAATGAGCAGTTCTTC CASSRVGLAGGTYNEQFF
TRBD1 . TRBJ2-1 TRBV28 TGTGCCAGCAGTTTAAGCAGGGGGCGCACCAATGAGCAGTTCTTC CASSLSRGRTNEQFF
. . TRBJ2-7 TRBV7-9 TGTGCCAGCAGCCCCTCGGAGAGCTCCTACGAGCAGTACTTC CASSPSESSYEQYF
TRBD1 . TRBJ1-4 TRBV28 TGTGCCAGCAGTCCCCATGTTTCAGGGGGCGACGAAAAACTGTTTTTT CASSPHVSGGDEKLFF
TRBD1 few TRBJ2-7 TRBV27 TGTGCCAGCAGTTGGGGTCAGGGGGACGGGGAGCAGTACTTC CASSWGQGDGEQYF
. . TRBJ2-1 TRBV25-1 TGTGCCAGCAGTGAGATGGCCCTTTACAATGAGCAGTTCTTC CASSEMALYNEQFF
. . TRBJ1-1 TRBV2 TGTGCCAGCACCCCAGAAATGAACACTGAAGCTTTCTTT CASTPEMNTEAFF
. . TRBJ2-2 TRBV28 TGTGCCAGCAGTTGGTGGACCTCGAACACCGGGGAGCTGTTTTTT CASSWWTSNTGELFF
. once TRBJ2-3 TRBV5-8 TGTGCCAGCAGCTCAATCTCAGATACGCAGTATTTT CASSSISDTQYF
. . TRBJ2-1 TRBV6-1 TGTGCCAGCAGTTCAATTAGCGGAACCTACAATGAGCAGTTCTTC CASSSISGTYNEQFF
. . TRBJ2-3 TRBV27 TGTGCCAGCACCTCTGGGGGGTGGGCGGCAGATACGCAGTATTTT CASTSGGWAADTQYF
TRBD1 once TRBJ2-7 TRBV18 TGTGCCAGCTCACGGACAGGGTCAGGCCAGTACTTC CASSRTGSGQYF
. . TRBJ1-2 TRBV11-2 TGTGCCAGCAGCTCTAGACTGGTTAACTATGGCTACACCTTC CASSSRLVNYGYTF
TRBD1 . TRBJ1-5 TRBV19 TGTGCCAGTAGTATAGGACAGGGTTTCGGTCAGCCCCAGCATTTT CASSIGQGFGQPQHF
TRBD2 . TRBJ2-3 TRBV27 TGTGCCAGCAGTGATTTAACGTTACTAGCGGGAGTAACGCAGTATTTT CASSDLTLLAGVTQYF
. . TRBJ2-7 TRBV28 TGTGCCAGCAAACTTCCAGAAGCCTACGAGCAGTACTTC CASKLPEAYEQYF
. few TRBJ1-5 TRBV30 TGTGCCTGGAGTGTACGGGGGAGGAGTCAGCCCCAGCATTTT CAWSVRGRSQPQHF
. . TRBJ1-2 TRBV9 TGTGCCAGCAGCAGCCCCGGGACCGCCTCGGGCTACACCTTC CASSSPGTASGYTF
. . TRBJ1-4 TRBV7-9 TGTGCCAGCAGCCCCCGGTTGGGGCTAGGAGAAAAACTGTTTTTT CASSPRLGLGEKLFF